What follows are 3 T cell receptor beta chains derived from one specimen sequenced in a study of T-cell reconstitution after alpha-beta-depleted transplantation in children. It was with unique molecular identifiers that the TCRbeta library was prepared. TCRdb re-analysed the PCR reads in MiXCR, keeping a single row per CDR3 protein. The sample has about 610,000 distinct CDR3 sequences; 10% to 13% are singletons. The material sequenced was PBMCs from the stem cell graft donor, taken from the stem cell graft. The receptors shown here come from a human donor who donated a stem cell graft to a child with acute myeloid leukemia.

Only a few counts were recorded for this clonotype. V gene TRBV20-1 combines with J gene TRBJ2-1, with TRBD2 matching over 13 bases. The ends lost 0 bases at V and 3 bases at J; junction bases unmatched: 2. CDR1 DFQATT and CDR2 SNEGSKA come from the germline V gene (reference sequence). The CDR3 covers 16 residues. Written as DNA, the CDR3 is TGCAGTGCTAGAGATTGGACTAGCGGGAGCTACAATGAGCAGTTCTTC. It yields the protein CSARDWTSGSYNEQFF.

This clonotype was observed at least ten times. The CDR3 coding sequence is TGTGCCAGCAGTTACAAGCGGGGGAACACAGATACGCAGTATTTT. It codes for CASSYKRGNTDTQYF. The chain recombines TRBV6-5 with TRBJ2-3, with 8 bases fitting TRBD2. Germline assignment: CDR1 MNHEY and CDR2 SVGAGI. The CDR3 loop spans 15 amino acids. V trimming: 2 bases; J trimming: 2 bases; junction bases outside the gene matches: 3.

This chain links TRBV30 with TRBJ1-5; 9 bases line up with TRBD1. Germline CDR1 GTSNPN, CDR2 SVGIG (reference sequence). After removal of 3 bases from V and 6 bases from J, the junction contained 6 bases not matched to a gene. The CDR3 covers 14 residues. CDR3 region: CAWRGQGRSQPQHF. The CDR3 region has the DNA TGTGCCTGGAGAGGACAGGGGAGGAGTCAGCCCCAGCATTTT.